The next 26 T cell receptor beta chains were all read from a single sample in a study of read filtering for tumor transcriptome and immune sequencing (dated by TCRdb to about 2020). Sequencing was carried out with an Illumina HiSeq 4000. Starting from approximately 400 ng RNA, TCR libraries were constructed with the Immunoverse kit using molecular barcoded adaptors that cover the alpha/delta and beta/gamma chains. Using fastp trimming at Q25 and MiXCR clonotype assembly, TCRdb reanalyzed the public sequencing data and kept in-frame beta chains. Identical CDR3 proteins give one entry, which carries the most common genes and DNA. The sample table holds tens of thousands of distinct CDR3 sequences, of which about a fifth were seen once. The ten largest clones represent roughly 13% of the sample. Sample: a population of CD138-negative cells sorted from bone marrow. Reading the label with the study, this specimen's cell subset or site is: bone marrow mononuclear cells depleted of CD138+ plasma/myeloma cells by negative magnetic selection. The receptors here all came from a donor aged 40 or over with multiple myeloma.

This clonotype was seen repeatedly, ten times or more. The genes are TRBV11-3 and TRBJ2-7; D is unresolved. The V end lost 0 bases, the J end lost 6 bases, and 6 bases lay between the germline ends. The CDR3 covers 12 residues. The V gene's germline CDR1 is SGHNT and CDR2 YENEEA. CDR3 sequence: CASSLEVGEQYF. The CDR3 DNA follows: TGTGCCAGCAGCTTAGAAGTTGGCGAGCAGTACTTC.

The table lists this clonotype with a few counts. The chain is built from TRBV20-1 and TRBJ2-1; D remains ambiguous. CDR3 length equals 14 residues. Trimming shortened V by 0 bases and J by 9 bases, and 15 bases separated the two germline ends. Germline CDR1 DFQATT, CDR2 SNEGSKA (reference sequence). CDR3 loop: CSARDSRAEREQFF. The CDR3 nucleotides read TGCAGTGCTAGAGATTCTCGGGCGGAGCGTGAGCAGTTCTTC.

This clonotype was seen once. Possible read error: a much larger clone is one base away. The chain has TRBV10-3 and TRBJ2-7; no clear D gene. Germline V gene data show CDR1 as ENHRY and CDR2 as SYGVKD. The CDR3 totals 12 residues. The CDR3 loop is CAVSASGYEQYF. The CDR3 nucleotides are TGTGCCGTCAGTGCATCGGGCTACGAGCAGTACTTC.

This clonotype was detected ten times or more. This sequence joins TRBV4-1 and TRBJ2-7, with 9 nucleotides matching TRBD1. V shed 1 base and J 5 bases; nucleotides not matched to a gene: 6. The CDR3 runs 15 residues. CDR1 is MGHRA, CDR2 YSYEKL, per germline. CDR3 bases: TGCGCCAGCAGCCAAGCCGGGACAGGGAATAACGAGCAGTACTTC. This translates into CASSQAGTGNNEQYF.

This clonotype was counted ten times or more. J is TRBJ1-1 and V is TRBV27; D is unclear. Trimming shortened V by 2 bases and J by 4 bases, and 11 bases separated the two germline ends. The germline V gene encodes CDR1 MNHEY and CDR2 SMNVEV (reference sequence). This CDR3 is 14 amino acids long. The CDR3 spells CASSLRGFGTEAFF. The CDR3 nucleotides read TGTGCCAGCAGTTTACGAGGATTCGGCACTGAAGCTTTCTTT.

This clonotype was picked up many times. V usage is TRBV28 and J usage is TRBJ2-5; possibly TRBD1 for D (6 bases). The CDR3 is made up of 12 amino acids. V shed 5 bases and J shed 5 bases, with 9 bases lying between them. The germline gives CDR1 MDHEN, CDR2 SYDVKM. CDR3 sequence: CASSGGKETQYF. CDR3 coding DNA: TGTGCCAGCAGTGGGGGCAAGGAGACCCAGTACTTC. Together with reference TRBV28 and TRBJ2-5, the CDR3 gives the full variable domain: DVKVTQSSRYLVKRTGEKVFLECVQDMDHENMFWYRQDPGLGLRLIYFSYDVKMKEKGDIPEGYSVSREKKERFSLILESASTNQTSMYLCASSGGKETQYFGPGTRLLVL.

This chain joins TRBV10-1 and TRBJ2-1, with TRBD2 as a possible D gene (5 bases). CDR3 length: 15 residues. The V gene's germline CDR1 is WNHNN and CDR2 SYGVQD (reference sequence). V was cut by 8 bases and J by 2 bases, with 16 bases left in between. CDR3 sequence reads: CASAPGSPPYNEQFF. The DNA of the CDR3 is TGCGCCAGCGCCCCGGGGAGCCCGCCCTACAATGAGCAGTTCTTC.

This clonotype has a count of ten or more. This sequence joins TRBV20-1 and TRBJ2-2; 8 bases map to TRBD2. After removal of 0 bases from V and 4 bases from J, the junction contained 1 base not matched to a gene. In germline, CDR1 is DFQATT, CDR2 SNEGSKA (reference sequence). CDR3 length equals 14 residues. CDR3 DNA: TGCAGTGCTAGAGATCGGGGGGGCACCGGGGAGCTGTTTTTT. Amino acids: CSARDRGGTGELFF.

This clonotype was observed a few times. A much larger clone lies a single base off, so this may be a read error. This rearrangement joins TRBV23-1 to TRBJ2-2, with D tentatively TRBD1 or TRBD2 (5 bases each). TRBV23-1 is classed as an ORF, of uncertain function. This CDR3 contains 13 residues. Written as DNA, the CDR3 is TGCGCCAGCGGACATCGGTCCACCGGGGAGCTGCTTTTT. Encoded protein: CASGHRSTGELLF.

This clonotype was found a few times. The V call is TRBV29-1, the J call TRBJ1-1; D may be TRBD1 (5 bases). V lost 4 bases and J lost 4, with 10 bases in between. The CDR3 has 12 amino acids. Germline V gene lookup returns CDR1 SQVTM and CDR2 ANQGSEA. CDR3 loop: CSVVGGATEAFF. CDR3 nucleotides: TGCAGCGTTGTAGGAGGGGCCACTGAAGCTTTCTTT.

This clonotype was counted at least ten times. V gene TRBV5-1 combines with J gene TRBJ1-4, with 8 positions matching TRBD1. The ends lost 0 bases at V and 5 bases at J; junction bases unmatched: 6. The germline gives CDR1 SGHRS, CDR2 YFSETQ. The CDR3 runs to 16 residues. The CDR3 protein is CASSLEGTGQNEKLFF. The CDR3 DNA follows: TGCGCCAGCAGCTTGGAGGGGACAGGTCAAAATGAAAAACTGTTTTTT.

This clonotype was recorded many times. V gene TRBV27 combines with J gene TRBJ2-6; the D gene is possibly TRBD1 (6 bases). Germline V gene sequence: CDR1 MNHEY, CDR2 SMNVEV (reference sequence). The CDR3 totals 17 residues. Trimming removed 2 bases at V and 0 bases at J, with 11 bases between. DNA for the CDR3: TGTGCCAGCAGTTTAAGGGACACCCTCTCTGGGGCCAACGTCCTGACTTTC. It yields the protein CASSLRDTLSGANVLTF. The entire variable domain, with the rest obtained from reference TRBV27 and TRBJ2-6, is as follows: EAQVTQNPRYLITVTGKKLTVTCSQNMNHEYMSWYRQDPGLGLRQIYYSMNVEVTDKGDVPEGYKVSRKEKRNFPLILESPSPNQTSLYFCASSLRDTLSGANVLTFGAGSRLTVL.

Points on this clonotype: This may stem from a read error, because a much larger clone lies one nucleotide away. CDR3 DNA sequence: TGTGCCAGCAGGCAGGCAGGCGGTCAGCCCCGGCATTTT. The encoded protein is CASRQAGGQPRHF. The V and J genes are TRBV12-3 or TRBV12-4 and TRBJ1-5, with D unclear. The CDR3 totals 13 residues.

On this clonotype: This CDR3 fails to terminate in the conserved phenylalanine or tryptophan, so it likely reflects a read error. It is unclear where the CDR3 begins or ends on the DNA, so no DNA is shown, and the CDR3 is as TCRdb lists it. This rearrangement joins TRBV20-1 to TRBJ2-1; the DNA was not compared with TRBD2, the D call given in the table. From its first to its last residue, the CDR3 has 13 amino acids. Germline CDR1 and CDR2: DFQATT and SNEGSKA (reference sequence). CDR3 amino acids: CSARGPPLNEQSL.

Worth noting for this clonotype: Possible read error: a much larger clone is one base away. This chain connects TRBV12-3 or TRBV12-4 to TRBJ1-4; maybe TRBD1 (5 bases). The CDR3 is 15 amino acids. CDR3 amino acids: CASSLGRGANERLFF. As DNA, the CDR3 is TGTGCCAGCAGTTTAGGCAGAGGGGCTAATGAAAGACTGTTTTTT.

In its sample, this clonotype was seen many times. The V gene is TRBV24-1, the J gene TRBJ2-1, with unresolved D. V was clipped by 1 base and J by 4 bases, with 7 bases between them. The V gene's germline CDR1 is KGHDR and CDR2 SFDVKD. CDR3 size: 14 residues. The CDR3 is CATSDLNGYNEQFF. The CDR3 DNA reads as TGTGCCACCAGTGATTTAAACGGTTACAATGAGCAGTTCTTC.

This clonotype was detected a few times. The chain employs TRBV5-6 and TRBJ2-4; D gene unclear. CDR3 length: 14 residues. Deletions cut 7 bases from V and 0 bases from J, with 11 bases between. Germline CDR1 and CDR2: SGHDT and YYEEEE. CDR3 in DNA: TGTGCCAGCCGCCAGATAGCAGCCAAAAACATTCAGTACTTC. Its protein product is CASRQIAAKNIQYF.

The chain uses TRBV25-1 and TRBJ1-2; D gene unclear. The germline V and J ends were trimmed by 0 bases and 8 bases, with 10 bases remaining between them. The CDR3 has 13 residues. Germline CDR1 MGHDK, CDR2 SYGVNS. CDR3 protein: CASSEYGMEGYTF. For the CDR3, the DNA is TGTGCCAGCAGTGAATATGGTATGGAGGGCTACACCTTC.

The chain has TRBV6-1 and TRBJ1-4, with D perhaps matching TRBD1 (6 bases). Between the trimmed V and J ends, which lost 6 bases and 3 bases, there was a span of 17 bases. Germline V CDR1 and CDR2: MNHNS, SASEGT. The CDR3 sequence is 16 residues long. CDR3 DNA sequence: TGTGCCAGCAGGCGGGGACAATTAGGACCTAATGAAAAACTGTTTTTT. This codes for CASRRGQLGPNEKLFF.

The genes are TRBV18 and TRBJ1-4; tentative D call: TRBD1 (5 bases). CDR1 is KGHSH, CDR2 LQKENI, per germline. This CDR3 comprises 16 residues. Trimming left V 2 bases short and J 5 bases short, with 15 bases between. CDR3 in DNA: TGTGCCAGCTCACCATACGCGACAGACTTAAATGAAAAACTGTTTTTT. Translated, it gives CASSPYATDLNEKLFF.

The table lists this clonotype with a count of one. A much more abundant neighbour one base away suggests this may be a read error. This chain's CDR3 is CAISEPGAANEKLFF. The CDR3 DNA sequence: TGTGCCATCAGTGAGCCGGGGGCAGCTAATGAAAAACTGTTTTTT. The genes are TRBV10-3 and TRBJ1-4; tentative D call: TRBD1 (6 bases). Germline CDR1 ENHRY, CDR2 SYGVKD. The germline V and J ends were trimmed by 2 bases and 3 bases, with 10 bases remaining between them. The CDR3 totals 15 residues.

This clonotype was recorded at least ten times. The V call is TRBV29-1, the J call TRBJ2-1; the D is unclear. The germline gives CDR1 SQVTM, CDR2 ANQGSEA. Trimming cost V 6 bases and J 3 bases, with 12 bases left between them. The CDR3 is made up of 13 amino acids. CDR3 sequence: CSVSLGFYNEQFF. As DNA, the CDR3 is TGCAGCGTCTCTCTAGGTTTCTACAATGAGCAGTTCTTC.

At least ten counts were recorded for this clonotype. This sequence joins TRBV20-1 and TRBJ2-1; a weak D match, TRBD1 (7 bases). Germline V CDR1 and CDR2: DFQATT, SNEGSKA (reference sequence). Trimming removed 6 bases from V and 6 bases from J, with 15 bases in between. CDR3 length equals 13 residues. As DNA, the CDR3 is TGCAGTGCCGGCCGCGGGACAGTCAATGAGCAGTTCTTC. It codes for CSAGRGTVNEQFF.

For this clonotype: Given the absence of the conserved phenylalanine or tryptophan at the CDR3 end, a read error is likely. For the CDR3, the DNA is TGTGCCAGCATGAACACAGGGGTGTTAACCCACGTCCTGACTTAC. Its translation: CASMNTGVLTHVLTY. V and J are TRBV2 and TRBJ2-6, with 7 bases that match TRBD1. After removal of 7 bases from V and 11 bases from J, the junction contained 14 bases not matched to a gene. The germline V gene encodes CDR1 SNHLY and CDR2 FYNNEI. The CDR3 covers 15 residues.

This clonotype was counted many times. In DNA, the CDR3 is TGCAGTGCTAGTAAAGGGGGCAATCAGCCCCAGCATTTT. This codes for CSASKGGNQPQHF. V gene TRBV20-1 combines with J gene TRBJ1-5; tentative D call: TRBD1 (5 bases). CDR3 length: 13 amino acids. Germline V gives CDR1 DFQATT, CDR2 SNEGSKA (reference sequence). With 3 bases removed from V and 2 bases from J, the gap between germline ends came to 8 bases.

Comment on this clonotype: A much larger clonotype is one base distant, so this may be a read error. The J gene is TRBJ2-2, the V gene TRBV3-1; no definite D call. Germline CDR1 and CDR2: LGHDT and YNNKEL (reference sequence). The CDR3 is 16 amino acids. Trimming took 0 bases from V and 1 from J, leaving 9 bases between them. The CDR3 sequence is CASSQDPCRNTGELFF. The CDR3 nucleotides are TGTGCCAGCAGCCAAGACCCATGCAGGAACACCGGGGAGCTGTTTTTT. Full variable domain (outside the CDR3, taken from reference TRBV3-1 and TRBJ2-2): DTAVSQTPKYLVTQMGNDKSIKCEQNLGHDTMYWYKQDSKKFLKIMFSYNNKELIINETVPNRFSPKSPDKAHLNLHINSLELGDSAVYFCASSQDPCRNTGELFFGEGSRLTVL.